This T cell receptor beta chain was sequenced for a study of blood T cell repertoires in COVID-19. As for the study in general: Acute-phase and convalescent COVID-19 samples originated in the United States, Italy and Spain. From T cells, B-cell-depleted T cells, or PBMCs came the material, which was cDNA or gDNA.

Method: immunoSEQ multiplex PCR; TCRdb's copy keeps in-frame clones and lacks some. Counted here are 200,000 to 250,000 clones, about 82% occurring once; the ten biggest clones make up 9% to 15%. The CDR3 totals 15 residues. Germline assignment: CDR1 MNHEY and CDR2 SVGAGI. V dropped 8 bases and J dropped 4; count of bases not matched to a gene: 4. The sequencing sample was made of peripheral blood. This chain connects TRBV6-5 to TRBJ2-3; TRBD2 aligns across 15 bases. This TCR was sampled from a man older than 75 with acute or convalescent COVID-19. The CDR3 sequence is CASSGLAGGPDTQYF. The CDR3 DNA reads TGTGCCAGCTCCGGACTAGCGGGAGGGCCAGATACGCAGTATTTT.